What follows is one TCR beta chain and its context. Its cognate antigen is unknown. The entry originates in a study of OX40 agonist ivuxolimab in advanced cancers. Study-level information: Mean age approximately 55 years, range roughly 23 to 79; around 80% male.

The CDR3 length is 14 residues. The V gene lost 3 bases and the J gene lost 3 bases, with 12 bases spanning the gap. Germline V gene sequence: CDR1 SGDLS, CDR2 YYNGEE. Sequencing used immunoSEQ multiplex PCR; TCRdb keeps in-frame clones, though not all of them. The data hold 30,000 to 40,000 clones, with more than 60% observed a single time. Broader study findings: Antigen specificity of clonally expanded peripheral T cells was not established. Partial responders receiving 0.1-3.0 mg/kg showed among the lowest clonal expansion. Low normalized T-cell clonal expansion was additionally recorded for some nonresponders.

Sample: CD4+ or CD8+ T cells sorted from blood, taken in a trial of the OX40 agonist ivuxolimab. The chain employs TRBV9 and TRBJ1-2; a weak D match, TRBD1 (5 bases). The receptor was derived from an adult with an advanced solid tumor such as melanoma, head and neck, liver or kidney cancer. The CDR3 bases are TGTGCCAGCAGCGCCATTGGAGGGGACTATGGCTACACCTTC. Translated: CASSAIGGDYGYTF.